This T cell receptor (beta chain) stems from a study of beta chain features in type 1 diabetes. Study-wide points: TCRB CDR3s from Type 1 diabetes patients were moderately but significantly shorter in all four CD4+ subsets. Reads derived from cDNA could over-represent cells showing high TCR expression.

In this sample, this clone turned up a few times. The antigen remains undetermined. The isolated RNA, all of it, was reverse transcribed, so expressed TCRB transcripts were what got sequenced. Profiled with immunoSEQ multiplex PCR; TCRdb holds only in-frame clones, not every one. The sample records hundreds of thousands of clones, over 12% being singletons. Germline lookup yields CDR1 GTSNPN and CDR2 SVGIG (reference sequence). The CDR3 is 12 residues long. With V trimmed by 4 bases and J by 2 bases, 1 base remained unmatched. Sequencing used naive CD4+ T cells from blood. The rearrangement joins TRBV30 to TRBJ1-2; 7 bases agree with TRBD1. This clonotype originated in a man aged 18-30 years with type 1 diabetes. In nucleotides, the CDR3 is TGTGCCTGGACAGGGGGGAACTATGGCTACACCTTC. This encodes CAWTGGNYGYTF.